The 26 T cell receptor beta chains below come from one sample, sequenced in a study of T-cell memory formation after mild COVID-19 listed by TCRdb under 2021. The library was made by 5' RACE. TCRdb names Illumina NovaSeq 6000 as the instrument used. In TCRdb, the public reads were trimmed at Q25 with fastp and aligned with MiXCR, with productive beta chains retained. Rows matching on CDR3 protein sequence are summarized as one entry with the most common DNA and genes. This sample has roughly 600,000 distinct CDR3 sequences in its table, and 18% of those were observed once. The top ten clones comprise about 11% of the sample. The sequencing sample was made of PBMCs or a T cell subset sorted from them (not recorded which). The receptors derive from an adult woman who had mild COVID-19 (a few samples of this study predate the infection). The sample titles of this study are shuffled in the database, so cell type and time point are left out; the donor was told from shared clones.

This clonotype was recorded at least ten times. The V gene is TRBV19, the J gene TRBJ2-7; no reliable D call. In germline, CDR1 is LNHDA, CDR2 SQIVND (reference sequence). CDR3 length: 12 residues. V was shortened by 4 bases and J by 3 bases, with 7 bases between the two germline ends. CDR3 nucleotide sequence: TGTGCCAGTAGTAGCTATTTCTACGAGCAGTACTTC. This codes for CASSSYFYEQYF. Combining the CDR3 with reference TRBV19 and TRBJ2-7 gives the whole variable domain DGGITQSPKYLFRKEGQNVTLSCEQNLNHDAMYWYRQDPGQGLRLIYYSQIVNDFQKGDIAEGYSVSREKKESFPLTVTSAQKNPTAFYLCASSSYFYEQYFGPGTRLTVT.

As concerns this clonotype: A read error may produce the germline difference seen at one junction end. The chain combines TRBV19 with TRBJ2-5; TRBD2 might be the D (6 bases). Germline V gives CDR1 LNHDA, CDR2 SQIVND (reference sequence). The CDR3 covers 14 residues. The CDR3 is CASSPRGTQEAQYF. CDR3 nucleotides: TGTGCCAGTAGTCCCCGGGGGACCCAAGAGGCCCAGTACTTC.

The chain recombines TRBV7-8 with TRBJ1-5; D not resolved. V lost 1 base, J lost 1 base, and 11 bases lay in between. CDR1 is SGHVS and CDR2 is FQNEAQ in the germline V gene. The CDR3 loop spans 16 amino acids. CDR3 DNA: TGTGCCAGCAGCTTAGAGAGGCAGTTGAGCAATCAGCCCCAGCATTTT. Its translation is CASSLERQLSNQPQHF.

The CDR3 sequence: CASSLTPGQGNTEAFF. The CDR3 DNA reads as TGTGCCAGCAGCTTAACGCCCGGACAGGGGAACACTGAAGCTTTCTTT. The chain has TRBV7-3 and TRBJ1-1, with TRBD1 identical over 8 bases. With 0 bases clipped from V and 1 base from J, the junction kept 4 bases outside the gene matches. Germline V lookup: CDR1 SGHTA, CDR2 FQGTGA. The CDR3 length is 16 residues. The complete variable domain, with remaining parts taken from reference TRBV7-3 and TRBJ1-1, reads GAGVSQTPSNKVTEKGKYVELRCDPISGHTALYWYRQSLGQGPEFLIYFQGTGAADDSGLPNDRFFAVRPEGSVSTLKIQRTERGDSAVYLCASSLTPGQGNTEAFFGQGTRLTVV.

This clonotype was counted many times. The CDR3, as DNA: TGTGCCAGCAGTTTACTACAGGGTAACTATGGCTACACCTTC. Amino acids: CASSLLQGNYGYTF. This chain uses TRBV28 with TRBJ1-2; tentative D call: TRBD1 (6 bases). From germline, CDR1 is MDHEN and CDR2 SYDVKM. This CDR3 is 14 amino acids long. Trimming removed 2 bases from V and 1 base from J, with 8 bases in between.

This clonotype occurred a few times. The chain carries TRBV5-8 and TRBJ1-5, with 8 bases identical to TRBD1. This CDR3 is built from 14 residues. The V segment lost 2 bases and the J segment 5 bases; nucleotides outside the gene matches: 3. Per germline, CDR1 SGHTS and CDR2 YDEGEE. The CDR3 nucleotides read TGTGCCAGCAGCTTCTCAGGGGGCGATCAGCCCCAGCATTTT. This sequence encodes CASSFSGGDQPQHF.

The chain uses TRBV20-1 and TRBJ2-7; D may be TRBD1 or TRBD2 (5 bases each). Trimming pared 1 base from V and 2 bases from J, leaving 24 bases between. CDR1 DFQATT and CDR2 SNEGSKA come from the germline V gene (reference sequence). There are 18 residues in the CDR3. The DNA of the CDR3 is TGCAGTGCTAGAGGCCAGGGAGTGGGGCTGGTTTTGACCTACGAGCAGTACTTC. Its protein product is CSARGQGVGLVLTYEQYF.

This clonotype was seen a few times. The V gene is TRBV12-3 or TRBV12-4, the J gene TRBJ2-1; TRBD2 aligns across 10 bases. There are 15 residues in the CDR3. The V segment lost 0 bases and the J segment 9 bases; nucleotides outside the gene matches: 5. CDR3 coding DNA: TGTGCCAGCAGTTTAGCGCTACTAGCGGGGAGTGAGCAGTTCTTC. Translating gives CASSLALLAGSEQFF.

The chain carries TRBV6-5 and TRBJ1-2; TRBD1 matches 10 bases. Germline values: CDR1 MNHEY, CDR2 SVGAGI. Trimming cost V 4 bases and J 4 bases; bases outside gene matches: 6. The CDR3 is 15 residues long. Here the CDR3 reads CASSLKRDRGYGYTF. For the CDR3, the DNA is TGTGCCAGCAGTTTAAAACGGGACAGGGGCTATGGCTACACCTTC.

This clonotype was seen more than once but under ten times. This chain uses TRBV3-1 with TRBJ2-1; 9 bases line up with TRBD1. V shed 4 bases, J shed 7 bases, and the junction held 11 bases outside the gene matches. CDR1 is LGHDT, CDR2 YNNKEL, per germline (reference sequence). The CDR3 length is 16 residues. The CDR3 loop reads CASSRSGQGPSNEQFF. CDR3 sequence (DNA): TGTGCCAGCAGCCGCTCGGGACAGGGCCCCTCTAATGAGCAGTTCTTC.

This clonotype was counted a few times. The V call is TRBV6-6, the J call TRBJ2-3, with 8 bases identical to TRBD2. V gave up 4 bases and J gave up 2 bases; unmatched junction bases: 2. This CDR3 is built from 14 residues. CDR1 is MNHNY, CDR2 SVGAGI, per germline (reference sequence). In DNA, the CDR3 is TGTGCCAGCAGTTTGGGACTAGTCACAGATACGCAGTATTTT. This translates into CASSLGLVTDTQYF.

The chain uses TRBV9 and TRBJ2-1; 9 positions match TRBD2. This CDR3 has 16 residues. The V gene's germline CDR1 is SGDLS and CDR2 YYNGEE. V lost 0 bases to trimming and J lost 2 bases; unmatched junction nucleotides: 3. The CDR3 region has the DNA TGTGCCAGCAGCGTAGACTCTAGCGGGGCCTACAATGAGCAGTTCTTC. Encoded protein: CASSVDSSGAYNEQFF.

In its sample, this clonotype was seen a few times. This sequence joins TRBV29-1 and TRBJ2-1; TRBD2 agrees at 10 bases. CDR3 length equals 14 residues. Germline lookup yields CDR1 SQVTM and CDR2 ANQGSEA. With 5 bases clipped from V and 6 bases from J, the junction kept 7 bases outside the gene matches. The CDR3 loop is CSVSLSGGVNEQFF. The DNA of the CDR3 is TGCAGCGTTTCTTTAAGCGGGGGGGTCAATGAGCAGTTCTTC.

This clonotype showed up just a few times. DNA of the CDR3: TGTGCCAGCAGCTTGAGGCCAGCTACCTTTACCACTGAAGCTTTCTTT. Its protein product is CASSLRPATFTTEAFF. The chain recombines TRBV5-6 with TRBJ1-1; D call uncertain. From germline, CDR1 is SGHDT and CDR2 YYEEEE. This CDR3 has 16 amino acids. V was cut by 1 base and J by 4 bases, with 17 bases left in between. The whole variable domain, filled in from reference TRBV5-6 and TRBJ1-1, reads DAGVTQSPTHLIKTRGQQVTLRCSPKSGHDTVSWYQQALGQGPQFIFQYYEEEERQRGNFPDRFSGHQFPNYSSELNVNALLLGDSALYLCASSLRPATFTTEAFFGQGTRLTVV.

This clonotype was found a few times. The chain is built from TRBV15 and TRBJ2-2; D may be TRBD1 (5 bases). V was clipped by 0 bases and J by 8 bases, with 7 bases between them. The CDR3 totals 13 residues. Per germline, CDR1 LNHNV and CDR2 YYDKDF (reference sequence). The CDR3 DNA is TGTGCCACCAGCAGAGACGCAGGGGGGGAGCTGTTTTTT. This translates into CATSRDAGGELFF.

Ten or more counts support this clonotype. The CDR3 DNA reads as TGTGCCAGCAGTGAGACAGCCTCCTATGGCTACACCTTC. Protein product: CASSETASYGYTF. J is TRBJ1-2 and V is TRBV12-3 or TRBV12-4; a weak D match, TRBD1 (5 bases). V was pared by 5 bases and J by 4 bases, with 11 bases between. The CDR3 spans 13 residues.

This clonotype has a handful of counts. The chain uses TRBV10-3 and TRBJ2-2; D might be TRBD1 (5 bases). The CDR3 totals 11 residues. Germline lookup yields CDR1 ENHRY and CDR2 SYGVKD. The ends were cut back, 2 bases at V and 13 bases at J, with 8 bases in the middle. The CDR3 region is CAISEVGPLFF. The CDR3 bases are TGTGCCATCAGTGAGGTGGGGCCGCTGTTTTTT.

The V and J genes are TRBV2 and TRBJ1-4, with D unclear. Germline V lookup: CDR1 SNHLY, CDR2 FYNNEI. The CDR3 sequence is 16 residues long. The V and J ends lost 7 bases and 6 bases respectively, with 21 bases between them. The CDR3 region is CASIKDPGPDDEKLFF. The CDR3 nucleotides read TGTGCCAGCATCAAGGACCCCGGGCCCGATGATGAAAAACTGTTTTTT.

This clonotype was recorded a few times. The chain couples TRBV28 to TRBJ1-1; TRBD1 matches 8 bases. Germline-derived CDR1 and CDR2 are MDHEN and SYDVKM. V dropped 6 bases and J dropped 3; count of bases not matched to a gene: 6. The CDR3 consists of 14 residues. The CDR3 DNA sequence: TGTGCCAGCAGACCTCTACAGGGGGACACTGAAGCTTTCTTT. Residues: CASRPLQGDTEAFF.

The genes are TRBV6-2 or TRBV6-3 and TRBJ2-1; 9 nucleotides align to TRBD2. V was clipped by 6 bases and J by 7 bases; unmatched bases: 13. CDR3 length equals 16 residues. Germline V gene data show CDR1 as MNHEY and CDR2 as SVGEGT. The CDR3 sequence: CASRRSTGTSINEQFF. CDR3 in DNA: TGTGCCAGCAGGCGCTCAACCGGGACTAGCATAAATGAGCAGTTCTTC.

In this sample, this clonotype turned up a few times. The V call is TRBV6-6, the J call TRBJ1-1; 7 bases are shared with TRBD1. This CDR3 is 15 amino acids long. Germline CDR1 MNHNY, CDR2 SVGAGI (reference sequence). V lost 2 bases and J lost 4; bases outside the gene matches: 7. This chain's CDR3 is CASSYDREGSTEAFF. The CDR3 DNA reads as TGTGCCAGCAGTTACGACAGGGAGGGGTCCACTGAAGCTTTCTTT.

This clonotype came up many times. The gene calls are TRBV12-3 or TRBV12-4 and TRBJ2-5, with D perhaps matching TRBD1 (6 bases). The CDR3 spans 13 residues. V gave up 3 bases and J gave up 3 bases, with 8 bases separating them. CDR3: CASSLNREETQYF. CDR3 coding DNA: TGTGCCAGCAGTTTGAACAGGGAAGAGACCCAGTACTTC.

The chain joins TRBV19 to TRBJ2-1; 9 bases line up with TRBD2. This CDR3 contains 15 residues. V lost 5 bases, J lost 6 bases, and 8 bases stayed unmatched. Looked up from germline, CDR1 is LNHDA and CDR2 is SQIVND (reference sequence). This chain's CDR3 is CASSDLAGNGNEQFF. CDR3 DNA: TGTGCCAGTAGTGACCTAGCGGGAAACGGCAATGAGCAGTTCTTC.

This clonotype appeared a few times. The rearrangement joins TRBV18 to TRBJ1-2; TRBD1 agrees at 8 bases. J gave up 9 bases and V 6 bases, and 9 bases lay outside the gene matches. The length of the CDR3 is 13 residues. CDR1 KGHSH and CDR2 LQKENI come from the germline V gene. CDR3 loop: CASSPGQGERYTF. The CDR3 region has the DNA TGTGCCAGCTCGCCAGGACAGGGCGAGCGCTACACCTTC. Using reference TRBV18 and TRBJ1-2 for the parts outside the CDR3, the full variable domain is NAGVMQNPRHLVRRRGQEARLRCSPMKGHSHVYWYRQLPEEGLKFMVYLQKENIIDESGMPKERFSAEFPKEGPSILRIQQVVRGDSAAYFCASSPGQGERYTFGSGTRLTVV.

The chain's CDR3 is CASREGGNTEAFF. In DNA form, the CDR3 reads TGTGCCAGCAGGGAGGGGGGAAACACTGAAGCTTTCTTT. The rearrangement uses TRBV7-9 and TRBJ1-1; tentative D call: TRBD1 (6 bases). Germline assignment: CDR1 SEHNR and CDR2 FQNEAQ (reference sequence). V was trimmed by 6 bases and J by 2 bases, leaving 10 bases between them. The length of the CDR3 is 13 residues.

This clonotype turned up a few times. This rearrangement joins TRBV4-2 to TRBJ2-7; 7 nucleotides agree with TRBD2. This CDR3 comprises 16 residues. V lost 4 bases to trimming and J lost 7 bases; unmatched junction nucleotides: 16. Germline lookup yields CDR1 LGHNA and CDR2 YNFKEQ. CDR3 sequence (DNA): TGTGCCAGCAGCCCTCTACTTGGGACTACCCTCGGGGAGCAGTACTTC. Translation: CASSPLLGTTLGEQYF.